These 28 T cell receptor beta chains share one sample of origin, sequenced in a study of CD8 T cells in Susac syndrome. RNA in amounts of roughly 0.5 to 1 ug was reverse transcribed with random hexamers. TCRdb reanalysed the immunoSEQ multiplex PCR reads using MiXCR and keeps one entry per CDR3 protein. Here the sample spans 170,000 or so distinct CDR3 sequences, roughly 94% being singletons. The specimen sequenced was CD4+ T cells from PBMCs. Source of these receptors: a human donor with Susac syndrome.

This chain connects TRBV11-1 to TRBJ2-7; D remains unclear. This CDR3 has 13 residues. The ends were cut back, 3 bases at V and 3 bases at J, with 9 bases in the middle. Germline CDR1 SGHAT, CDR2 FQDESV (reference sequence). CDR3 protein: CASSFGISYEQYF. In DNA, the CDR3 is TGTGCCAGCAGCTTTGGGATCAGCTACGAGCAGTACTTC.

The chain employs TRBV6-5 and TRBJ1-4, with D possibly matching TRBD1 (6 bases). Deletions cut 5 bases from V and 10 bases from J, with 14 bases between. This CDR3 is 13 amino acids long. Germline values: CDR1 MNHEY, CDR2 SVGAGI. The CDR3 coding sequence is TGTGCCAGCAGTCAGGGGAAGAACGGAAAACTGTTTTTT. Protein: CASSQGKNGKLFF.

The rearrangement uses TRBV6-6 and TRBJ1-1; a possible D gene is TRBD1 (6 bases). Deletions cut 2 bases from V and 10 bases from J, with 14 bases between. Per the germline V gene, CDR1 is MNHNY and CDR2 is SVGAGI (reference sequence). This CDR3 region has 13 residues. CDR3 in DNA: TGTGCCAGCAGTTACCCATCAGGGGTGGGAGCTTTCTTT. This sequence encodes CASSYPSGVGAFF.

The J gene is TRBJ2-6, the V gene TRBV7-8; maybe TRBD1 (5 bases). The V gene's germline CDR1 is SGHVS and CDR2 FQNEAQ. The CDR3 contains 19 residues. V was cut by 3 bases and J by 4 bases, with 22 bases left in between. CDR3 DNA sequence: TGTGCCAGCAGCTTTCCTCCCGGGCAGGGTGGTTTAGGGGCCAACGTCCTGACTTTC. Translating it yields CASSFPPGQGGLGANVLTF.

V usage is TRBV7-2 and J usage is TRBJ1-5; 11 nucleotides line up with TRBD1. This CDR3 has 14 amino acids. Germline loops: CDR1 SGHTA, CDR2 FQGNSA. The ends lost 8 bases at V and 6 bases at J; junction bases unmatched: 6. Written as DNA, the CDR3 is TGTGCCAGCGGGGGACAGGGGGTTAGTCAGCCCCAGCATTTT. Its translation is CASGGQGVSQPQHF.

The CDR3 DNA follows: TGTGCCAGCAGAGACACAGGGGACGCCGAGCAGTACTTC. This translates into CASRDTGDAEQYF. The chain uses TRBV6-2 or TRBV6-3 and TRBJ2-7, with 7 bases lining up with TRBD1. Trimming removed 6 bases from V and 6 bases from J; junction bases left unmatched: 8. The germline gives CDR1 MNHEY, CDR2 SVGEGT. The CDR3 covers 13 residues.

The chain combines TRBV20-1 with TRBJ1-4; a weak D match, TRBD1 (6 bases). In germline, CDR1 is DFQATT, CDR2 SNEGSKA (reference sequence). The CDR3 totals 15 residues. V was pared by 2 bases and J by 2 bases, with 12 bases between. The CDR3 reads CSARRHRETNEKLFF. The CDR3 bases are TGCAGTGCTAGACGCCACAGGGAGACTAATGAAAAACTGTTTTTT.

This rearrangement joins TRBV29-1 to TRBJ2-7; D is tentatively TRBD1 or TRBD2 (5 bases each). V shed 7 bases and J shed 7 bases, with 14 bases lying between them. Germline-derived CDR1 and CDR2 are SQVTM and ANQGSEA. The CDR3 spans 11 residues. The CDR3: CSAGPSGEQYF. CDR3 in DNA: TGCAGCGCGGGACCATCAGGGGAGCAGTACTTC.

The rearrangement links TRBV30 to TRBJ1-2; 8 bases are a match to TRBD1. Germline V lookup: CDR1 GTSNPN, CDR2 SVGIG (reference sequence). The CDR3 extends over 13 amino acids. J lost 6 bases, V lost 1 base, and 4 bases had no gene match. CDR3 loop: CAWSAGQGHGYTF. DNA of the CDR3: TGTGCCTGGAGTGCAGGACAGGGCCATGGCTACACCTTC. Full variable domain (remainder filled in from reference TRBV30 and TRBJ1-2): SQTIHQWPATLVQPVGSPLSLECTVEGTSNPNLYWYRQAAGRGLQLLFYSVGIGQISSEVPQNLSASRPQDRQFILSSKKLLLSDSGFYLCAWSAGQGHGYTFGSGTRLTVV.

The V and J genes are TRBV7-2 and TRBJ1-2; 11 bases are shared with TRBD1. There are 14 residues in the CDR3. Germline loops: CDR1 SGHTA, CDR2 FQGNSA. The trim removed 5 bases at V and 7 bases at J, leaving 6 bases unmatched. CDR3 coding DNA: TGTGCCAGCAGCCCCCGGGACAGGGGGGTTGGCTACACCTTC. Residues: CASSPRDRGVGYTF. Drawing the rest from reference TRBV7-2 and TRBJ1-2, the complete variable domain is GAGVSQSPSNKVTEKGKDVELRCDPISGHTALYWYRQSLGQGLEFLIYFQGNSAPDKSGLPSDRFSAERTGGSVSTLTIQRTQQEDSAVYLCASSPRDRGVGYTFGSGTRLTVV.

The chain is built from TRBV2 and TRBJ1-2, with 7 bases identical to TRBD1. Germline-derived CDR1 and CDR2 are SNHLY and FYNNEI. With 8 bases clipped from V and 2 bases from J, the junction kept 5 bases outside the gene matches. This CDR3 region has 13 residues. CDR3 sequence reads: CASGTAHNYGYTF. The CDR3 DNA reads as TGTGCCAGCGGGACAGCTCACAACTATGGCTACACCTTC.

The chain carries TRBV5-6 and TRBJ2-4; maybe TRBD1 (6 bases). This CDR3 has 14 amino acids. Germline V gives CDR1 SGHDT, CDR2 YYEEEE. With 6 bases removed from V and 0 bases from J, the gap between germline ends came to 10 bases. CDR3 nucleotide sequence: TGTGCCAGCACCGGCAGGGGAGCCAAAAACATTCAGTACTTC. Translating it yields CASTGRGAKNIQYF.

V is TRBV3-1 and J is TRBJ2-7; D call uncertain. Germline V gene lookup returns CDR1 LGHDT and CDR2 YNNKEL (reference sequence). CDR3 size: 12 residues. The germline V and J ends were trimmed by 1 base and 3 bases, with 4 bases remaining between them. The CDR3 bases are TGTGCCAGCAGCCAAGGACACTACGAGCAGTACTTC. Its translation: CASSQGHYEQYF.

The gene calls are TRBV15 and TRBJ2-5; no firm D call. Germline values: CDR1 LNHNV, CDR2 YYDKDF (reference sequence). V lost 0 bases and J 2 bases, leaving 4 bases between the germline ends. The CDR3 contains 13 residues. CDR3 sequence: CATSRDYQETQYF. Written as DNA, the CDR3 is TGTGCCACCAGCAGAGATTATCAAGAGACCCAGTACTTC.

The rearrangement joins TRBV7-9 to TRBJ2-3, with 7 bases matching TRBD2. The CDR3 contains 15 residues. Germline-derived CDR1 and CDR2 are SEHNR and FQNEAQ (reference sequence). V trimming: 2 bases; J trimming: 4 bases; junction bases outside the gene matches: 6. The CDR3 spells CASSLTRGGSDTQYF. Here the CDR3 DNA reads TGTGCCAGCAGCTTAACACGCGGGGGTTCAGATACGCAGTATTTT.

The chain couples TRBV24-1 to TRBJ1-6, with 8 nucleotides matching TRBD1. Germline V lookup: CDR1 KGHDR, CDR2 SFDVKD. The V and J ends lost 2 bases and 7 bases, in that order; junction bases with no gene match: 12. This CDR3 has 18 amino acids. CDR3: CATSDSQTGDTSNSPLHF. The CDR3 DNA follows: TGTGCCACCAGTGATTCACAGACAGGGGATACTTCCAATTCACCCCTCCACTTT.

This chain joins TRBV4-1 and TRBJ2-7; D is undetermined. CDR3 length: 15 amino acids. Per germline, CDR1 MGHRA and CDR2 YSYEKL. Trimming left V 0 bases short and J 2 bases short, with 11 bases between. DNA for the CDR3: TGCGCCAGCAGCCAAGATAGCTTTAACACCTACGAGCAGTACTTC. It encodes CASSQDSFNTYEQYF.

The V and J genes are TRBV18 and TRBJ1-4; possible D gene TRBD1, 5 bases. This CDR3 is built from 15 residues. Per the germline V gene, CDR1 is KGHSH and CDR2 is LQKENI. V lost 2 bases to trimming and J lost 8 bases, with 15 bases between them. CDR3 DNA sequence: TGTGCCAGCTCACCAGGATGGGGGTTCGACGAAAAACTGTTTTTT. It encodes CASSPGWGFDEKLFF.

The chain links TRBV3-1 to TRBJ1-1; 8 positions agree with TRBD1. Germline lookup yields CDR1 LGHDT and CDR2 YNNKEL (reference sequence). The CDR3 has 13 residues. The V and J ends lost 7 bases and 5 bases, in that order; junction bases with no gene match: 6. The CDR3: CASTSGGRTEAFF. The CDR3 bases are TGTGCCAGCACCTCAGGGGGCCGGACTGAAGCTTTCTTT.

The chain couples TRBV7-2 to TRBJ1-6; weak D call: TRBD1 (5 bases). The CDR3 totals 16 residues. CDR1 is SGHTA and CDR2 is FQGNSA in the germline V gene. V lost 4 bases and J 9 bases, leaving 19 bases between the germline ends. The CDR3: CASSSRVAVGTSPLHF. The CDR3 coding sequence is TGTGCCAGCAGCTCCCGAGTGGCGGTAGGGACTTCACCCCTCCACTTT.

The chain couples TRBV5-1 to TRBJ2-3; a possible D gene is TRBD1 (5 bases). The length of the CDR3 is 15 residues. V was cut by 5 bases and J by 1 base, with 14 bases left in between. CDR1 and CDR2 (germline): SGHRS, YFSETQ. CDR3 DNA sequence: TGCGCCAGCAGTCCCTGGGTCAGGGGCACAGATACGCAGTATTTT. This gives the protein CASSPWVRGTDTQYF.

The chain joins TRBV20-1 to TRBJ2-1; D not certain. This CDR3 comprises 14 residues. Germline-derived CDR1 and CDR2 are DFQATT and SNEGSKA (reference sequence). Trimming pared 3 bases from V and 4 bases from J, leaving 13 bases between. CDR3 coding DNA: TGCAGTGCTAGTACGGGCTCCCGGTACAATGAGCAGTTCTTC. Translation gives CSASTGSRYNEQFF.

The CDR3 here is CASSQGGLTGELFF. CDR3 DNA sequence: TGTGCCAGCAGCCAGGGAGGCCTCACCGGGGAGCTGTTTTTT. The rearrangement links TRBV4-2 to TRBJ2-2; D might be TRBD2 (6 bases). The germline gives CDR1 LGHNA, CDR2 YNFKEQ. The CDR3 is 14 amino acids. V lost 3 bases and J 4 bases, leaving 9 bases between the germline ends.

This rearrangement joins TRBV20-1 to TRBJ1-6; tentative D call: TRBD1 (6 bases). CDR1 is DFQATT, CDR2 SNEGSKA, per germline (reference sequence). With 0 bases removed from V and 0 bases from J, the gap between germline ends came to 12 bases. The CDR3 length is 17 residues. For the CDR3, the DNA is TGCAGTGCTAGAGATCCGGGGGGGGCCTCCTATAATTCACCCCTCCACTTT. Encoded protein: CSARDPGGASYNSPLHF.

The chain is built from TRBV20-1 and TRBJ2-7; no firm D call. Germline values: CDR1 DFQATT, CDR2 SNEGSKA (reference sequence). Trimming removed 6 bases from V and 3 bases from J, with 12 bases in between. This CDR3 spans 12 amino acids. The CDR3 nucleotides read TGCAGTGCCCACCGGTCGGGCTACGAGCAGTACTTC. Protein sequence: CSAHRSGYEQYF.

CDR3 region: CASRTGTRGLAFF. The CDR3, as DNA: TGTGCCAGCAGAACCGGGACAAGGGGCTTAGCTTTCTTT. The J gene is TRBJ1-1, the V gene TRBV11-2; D is possibly TRBD1 (6 bases). Germline assignment: CDR1 SGHAT and CDR2 FQNNGV. V was shortened by 6 bases and J by 10 bases, with 18 bases between the two germline ends. The CDR3 sequence is 13 residues long.

V gene TRBV2 combines with J gene TRBJ2-2; TRBD2 matches at 8 bases. With V trimmed by 1 base and J by 1 base, 2 bases remained unmatched. Germline values: CDR1 SNHLY, CDR2 FYNNEI. The CDR3 covers 16 residues. The CDR3 here is CASSEGLAGNTGELFF. CDR3 DNA: TGTGCCAGCAGTGAAGGGCTAGCGGGGAACACCGGGGAGCTGTTTTTT.

The chain is built from TRBV20-1 and TRBJ2-3; 13 bases map to TRBD2. Germline values: CDR1 DFQATT, CDR2 SNEGSKA (reference sequence). Germline trimming cut 1 base from V and 2 bases from J; bases unmatched to any gene: 6. The CDR3 loop spans 17 amino acids. CDR3 bases: TGCAGTGCTAGAGTCCCGGGACTAGCGGGATCCACAGATACGCAGTATTTT. It encodes CSARVPGLAGSTDTQYF.